This passage covers 9 T cell receptor beta chains from one sample sequenced in a study of control samples from healthy donors and cancer patients. The data were produced by immunoSEQ multiplex PCR, yet TCRdb's version contains in-frame clones alone and is incomplete. Among over 150,000 clones listed, around 90% were seen once. Material: blood. These receptors were collected from a middle-aged woman in good health.

The CDR3 DNA is TGTGCCACCAGCCCAAGACTAGCACTGTACTTC. The encoded protein is CATSPRLALYF. The chain links TRBV15 to TRBJ2-7; 7 nucleotides match TRBD2. Trimming at V came to 5 bases and at J to 12 bases, leaving 7 bases not matched to a gene. CDR3 length equals 11 residues. The V gene's germline CDR1 is LNHNV and CDR2 YYDKDF (reference sequence).

The rearrangement joins TRBV19 to TRBJ1-5, with TRBD1 as a possible D gene (5 bases). From germline, CDR1 is LNHDA and CDR2 SQIVND (reference sequence). The V and J ends lost 7 bases and 2 bases respectively, with 12 bases between them. The CDR3 spans 14 residues. In nucleotides, the CDR3 is TGTGCCAGTAACCCAGGGTGGGGCAATCAGCCCCAGCATTTT. Protein sequence: CASNPGWGNQPQHF.

The chain is built from TRBV5-1 and TRBJ2-7; D gene uncertain. V was trimmed by 5 bases and J by 5 bases, leaving 14 bases between them. The CDR3 is 13 residues long. Germline CDR1 reads SGHRS; CDR2 reads YFSETQ. The CDR3 sequence is CASSSAFGNEQYF. CDR3 DNA sequence: TGCGCCAGCAGTTCAGCATTCGGAAACGAGCAGTACTTC.

The genes are TRBV7-8 and TRBJ1-2; 7 nucleotides agree with TRBD1. The CDR3 length is 11 residues. Trimming at V came to 8 bases and at J to 5 bases, leaving 2 bases not matched to a gene. Germline values: CDR1 SGHVS, CDR2 FQNEAQ. The CDR3 protein is CASGTEYGYTF. CDR3 nucleotides: TGTGCCAGCGGGACAGAATATGGCTACACCTTC.

This chain links TRBV7-9 with TRBJ2-2; the D is unclear. V was trimmed by 5 bases and J by 1 base, leaving 8 bases between them. The V gene's germline CDR1 is SEHNR and CDR2 FQNEAQ (reference sequence). The CDR3 covers 14 residues. CDR3: CASSPSGNTGELFF. Here the CDR3 DNA reads TGTGCCAGCAGCCCTTCGGGGAACACCGGGGAGCTGTTTTTT.

The chain links TRBV6-6 to TRBJ2-5; 11 nucleotides align to TRBD2. The CDR3 runs to 17 residues. V trimming: 5 bases; J trimming: 7 bases; junction bases outside the gene matches: 15. CDR1 MNHNY and CDR2 SVGAGI come from the germline V gene (reference sequence). The CDR3 DNA reads TGTGCCAGCAGTCCCCCGACTAGCGGGGCCGCGAGAGGGACCCAGTACTTC. Protein sequence: CASSPPTSGAARGTQYF.

The chain couples TRBV6-2 or TRBV6-3 to TRBJ1-2; D gene unclear. Trimming shortened V by 0 bases and J by 3 bases, and 14 bases separated the two germline ends. The CDR3 covers 16 residues. Germline V gene lookup returns CDR1 MNHEY and CDR2 SVGEGT. The CDR3 sequence: CASSYSPPGRDYGYTF. CDR3 nucleotide sequence: TGTGCCAGCAGTTACTCCCCCCCCGGACGGGACTATGGCTACACCTTC.

The CDR3 DNA reads as TGTGCCAGCAGAGCGATTAGGTCTGGAAGAGAGACCCAGTACTTC. Its translation: CASRAIRSGRETQYF. The chain joins TRBV6-6 to TRBJ2-5; D remains unclear. The CDR3 has 15 amino acids. Germline V CDR1 and CDR2: MNHNY, SVGAGI (reference sequence). Trimming took 6 bases from V and 4 from J, leaving 18 bases between them.

The genes are TRBV10-2 and TRBJ2-7; TRBD2 matches at 7 bases. CDR1 and CDR2 from the germline V gene are WSHSY and SAAADI. The ends lost 10 bases at V and 4 bases at J; junction bases unmatched: 4. This CDR3 is 11 amino acids long. DNA of the CDR3: TGCGCCACCACGGGGGGTTACGAGCAGTACTTC. This sequence encodes CATTGGYEQYF.